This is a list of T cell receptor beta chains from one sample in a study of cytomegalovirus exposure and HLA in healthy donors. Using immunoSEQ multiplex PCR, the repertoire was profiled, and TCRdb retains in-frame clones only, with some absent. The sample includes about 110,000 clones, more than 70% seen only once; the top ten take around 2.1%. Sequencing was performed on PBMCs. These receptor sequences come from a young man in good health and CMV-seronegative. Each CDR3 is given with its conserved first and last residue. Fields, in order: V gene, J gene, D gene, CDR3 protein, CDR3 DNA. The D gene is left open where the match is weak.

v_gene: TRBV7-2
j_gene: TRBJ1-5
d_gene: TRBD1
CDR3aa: CASSSAPGQGSNQPQHF
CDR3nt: TGTGCCAGCAGCTCCGCCCCCGGACAGGGAAGCAATCAGCCCCAGCATTTT

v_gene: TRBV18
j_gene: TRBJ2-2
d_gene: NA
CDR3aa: CASSPEVRTGELFF
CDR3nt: TGTGCCAGCTCACCGGAGGTGAGGACCGGGGAGCTGTTTTTT

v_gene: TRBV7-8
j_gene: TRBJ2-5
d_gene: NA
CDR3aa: CASSLSPGLETQYF
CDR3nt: TGTGCCAGCAGCTTATCCCCAGGGCTGGAGACCCAGTACTTC

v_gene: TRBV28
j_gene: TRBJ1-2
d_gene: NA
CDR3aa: CATPGDRRTVIF
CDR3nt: TGTGCCACTCCAGGGGACCGAAGGACGGTGATCTTC

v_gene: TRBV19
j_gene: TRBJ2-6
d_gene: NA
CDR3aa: CASSILSGANVLTF
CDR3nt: TGTGCCAGTAGTATTCTGTCTGGGGCCAACGTCCTGACTTTC

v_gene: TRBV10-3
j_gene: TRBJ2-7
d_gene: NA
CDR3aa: CAIQGAADYEQYF
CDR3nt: TGTGCCATCCAGGGTGCAGCAGACTACGAGCAGTACTTC

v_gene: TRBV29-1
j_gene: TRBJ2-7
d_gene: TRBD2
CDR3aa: CSVEVVSGGRLDF
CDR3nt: TGCAGCGTTGAAGTTGTTTCGGGGGGGCGTCTTGACTTC

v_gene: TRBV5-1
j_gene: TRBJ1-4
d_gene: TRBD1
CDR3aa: CASSPGTGNEKLFF
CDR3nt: TGCGCCAGCAGCCCCGGGACAGGAAATGAAAAACTGTTTTTT

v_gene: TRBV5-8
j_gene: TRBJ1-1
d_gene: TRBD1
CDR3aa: CASSRRDRALTPEAFF
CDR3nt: TGTGCCAGCAGCCGCCGGGACAGGGCCCTGACCCCTGAAGCTTTCTTT

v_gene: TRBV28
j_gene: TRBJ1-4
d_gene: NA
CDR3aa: CASVTGSTNEKLFF
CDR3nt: TGTGCCAGCGTGACAGGATCAACTAATGAAAAACTGTTTTTT